The 31 T cell receptor beta chains given below trace back to one sample, sequenced in a study of T cells in Graves' hyperthyroidism and ophthalmopathy (dated 2019 in TCRdb). The library was generated by multiplex PCR. TCRdb records Illumina HiSeq 2000 as the sequencer. Amplification of TCR beta CDR3 regions was carried out from RNA transcripts. The first round of RT-PCR for the TCR CDR3 was performed with the HTBI primer set and the Qiagen OneStep RT-PCR kit. Through fastp at Q25 and MiXCR, TCRdb rebuilt clones from the public reads, retaining in-frame beta chains. One record per CDR3 amino acid sequence lists the most common genes and DNA. Recorded for this sample are approximately 370,000 distinct CDR3 sequences; 15% of them occurred a single time. Approximately 30% of the sample rests with the top ten. The sequenced sample consisted of blood. The receptors were gathered from a woman in her thirties with Graves' hyperthyroidism.

This clonotype showed up many times. The chain recombines TRBV6-5 with TRBJ1-2; tentative D call: TRBD1 (6 bases). V lost 2 bases to trimming and J lost 5 bases, with 15 bases between them. From germline, CDR1 is MNHEY and CDR2 SVGAGI. The CDR3 contains 15 residues. This chain's CDR3 is CASSYTSHRVYGYTF. DNA of the CDR3: TGTGCCAGCAGTTACACATCCCACAGGGTTTATGGCTACACCTTC.

This clonotype appeared many times. Written as DNA, the CDR3 is TGTGCCAGCAGTGTACCGGGGGCCGAGTACCAAGAGACCCAGTACTTC. Protein sequence: CASSVPGAEYQETQYF. The chain carries TRBV28 and TRBJ2-5, with D perhaps being TRBD1 or TRBD2 (6 bases each). V lost 5 bases to trimming and J lost 0 bases, with 16 bases between them. Germline V CDR1 and CDR2: MDHEN, SYDVKM. This CDR3 contains 16 residues.

V usage is TRBV4-2 and J usage is TRBJ2-7; 10 bases map to TRBD1. This CDR3 contains 14 residues. Unmatched junction bases numbered 7, after V lost 7 bases and J lost 4 bases. The V gene's germline CDR1 is LGHNA and CDR2 YNFKEQ. CDR3 loop: CASTVGTGAYEQYF. In DNA, the CDR3 is TGTGCCAGCACCGTCGGGACAGGGGCTTACGAGCAGTACTTC.

This clonotype was observed many times. The chain employs TRBV28 and TRBJ2-7; the match to TRBD2 covers 11 bases. The CDR3 extends over 15 amino acids. V gave up 10 bases and J gave up 3 bases; unmatched junction bases: 11. Germline CDR1 is MDHEN and CDR2 is SYDVKM. CDR3 amino acids: CATSPGLAEDYEQYF. CDR3 DNA: TGTGCCACGTCGCCGGGACTAGCGGAGGACTACGAGCAGTACTTC.

In this sample, this clonotype turned up many times. The genes are TRBV28 and TRBJ2-5; D possibly corresponds to TRBD2 (5 bases). The CDR3 totals 15 residues. The germline V gene encodes CDR1 MDHEN and CDR2 SYDVKM. V lost 5 bases to trimming and J lost 7 bases, with 20 bases between them. The CDR3: CASSMRAGALGTQYF. The CDR3 coding sequence is TGTGCCAGCAGTATGAGGGCAGGAGCCCTCGGGACCCAGTACTTC.

Many counts were recorded for this clonotype. The V call is TRBV10-3, the J call TRBJ1-2; D not certain. This CDR3 is built from 14 residues. In germline, CDR1 is ENHRY, CDR2 SYGVKD. Trimming left V 8 bases short and J 6 bases short, with 19 bases between. The CDR3 spells CAISAETTSDGYTF. CDR3 in DNA: TGTGCCATCTCGGCCGAGACGACCAGTGATGGCTACACCTTC.

There are many counts of this clonotype. This sequence joins TRBV13 and TRBJ2-1; 12 nucleotides match TRBD2. Trimming took 4 bases from V and 7 from J; bases not matched to a gene: 5. The CDR3 has 15 amino acids. Germline-derived CDR1 and CDR2 are PRHDT and FYEKMQ (reference sequence). The CDR3 loop is CASSYRTSGTNEQFF. The CDR3 nucleotides are TGTGCCAGCAGCTACCGGACTAGCGGGACGAATGAGCAGTTCTTC.

This clonotype turned up a few times. The J gene is TRBJ1-1, the V gene TRBV5-4, with D possibly being TRBD1 (6 bases). The CDR3 is 16 amino acids. V shed 0 bases and J shed 10 bases, with 22 bases lying between them. Germline CDR1 reads SGHNT; CDR2 reads YYREEE (reference sequence). CDR3 amino acids: CASSLVRGADTAGAFF. CDR3 DNA: TGTGCCAGCAGCTTGGTGAGGGGGGCCGATACGGCCGGAGCTTTCTTT.

The rearrangement joins TRBV10-3 to TRBJ2-7; TRBD1 agrees at 10 bases. Germline lookup yields CDR1 ENHRY and CDR2 SYGVKD. The CDR3 extends over 13 amino acids. The junction had 5 bases not matched to a gene; V was cut back by 8 bases and J by 4 bases. As DNA, the CDR3 is TGTGCCATCGGCGGGACAGGGGCGTACGAGCAGTACTTC. Protein sequence: CAIGGTGAYEQYF.

The chain has TRBV20-1 and TRBJ1-5; D is possibly TRBD1 (5 bases). The CDR3 has 13 amino acids. The germline V gene encodes CDR1 DFQATT and CDR2 SNEGSKA (reference sequence). CDR3 protein: CSVQRGGNQPQHF. The CDR3 coding sequence is TGCAGCGTCCAAAGGGGAGGCAATCAGCCCCAGCATTTT.

V gene TRBV7-2 combines with J gene TRBJ2-3; 8 nucleotides line up with TRBD2. V gave up 0 bases and J gave up 0 bases; unmatched junction bases: 2. This CDR3 region has 16 residues. Germline CDR1 reads SGHTA; CDR2 reads FQGNSA. The CDR3 reads CASSLAGTRSTDTQYF. The CDR3 DNA reads as TGTGCCAGCAGCTTAGCGGGGACTAGGAGCACAGATACGCAGTATTTT.

This sequence joins TRBV28 and TRBJ1-4; the D is unclear. Germline CDR1 and CDR2: MDHEN and SYDVKM. CDR3 length: 15 amino acids. The germline V and J ends were trimmed by 4 bases and 7 bases, with 16 bases remaining between them. The CDR3 region has the DNA TGTGCCAGCAGTTACACTAACGGCGGAGCTGAAAAACTGTTTTTT. It translates to CASSYTNGGAEKLFF.

As concerns this clonotype: A much larger clone lies one base from this, so it may be a read error. The genes are TRBV2 and TRBJ2-7, with a possible D match to TRBD1 (6 bases). Trimming shortened V by 2 bases and J by 2 bases, and 7 bases separated the two germline ends. In germline, CDR1 is SNHLY, CDR2 FYNNEI. The CDR3 is made up of 13 amino acids. As DNA, the CDR3 is TGTGCCAGCAGTGAAACAGGGACCTACGAGCAGTACTTC. It yields the protein CASSETGTYEQYF.

This clonotype was counted many times. J is TRBJ2-5 and V is TRBV27, with 9 positions matching TRBD2. The junction had 14 bases not matched to a gene; V was cut back by 5 bases and J by 1 base. The CDR3 is 18 amino acids. Germline V gene sequence: CDR1 MNHEY, CDR2 SMNVEV (reference sequence). DNA for the CDR3: TGTGCCAGCAGTCCCCAGGGTGTAAGCGGGAGGCTCCAAGAGACCCAGTACTTC. As protein: CASSPQGVSGRLQETQYF.

The sample holds a few counts of this clonotype. The chain links TRBV24-1 to TRBJ2-5, with TRBD1 matching over 10 bases. CDR3 length: 16 residues. The V gene end was trimmed by 3 bases and the J gene end by 5 bases; junction bases not matched to a gene: 8. Germline V gene data show CDR1 as KGHDR and CDR2 as SFDVKD. The CDR3 bases are TGTGCCACCAGTGATGCCCTGGGACAGGGGAGGGAGACCCAGTACTTC. Translating it yields CATSDALGQGRETQYF.

This clonotype occurred many times. V gene TRBV7-6 combines with J gene TRBJ2-3, with D hard to call. The CDR3 consists of 16 residues. Trimming stripped 3 bases from V and 3 bases from J, with 16 bases between. The germline V gene encodes CDR1 SGHVS and CDR2 FNYEAQ. The CDR3 DNA is TGTGCCAGCAGCTTGTCATGGTCAGAGAGTACAGATACGCAGTATTTT. Its protein product is CASSLSWSESTDTQYF.

This chain joins TRBV6-2 or TRBV6-3 and TRBJ2-7; D may be TRBD1 (5 bases). The V end lost 10 bases, the J end lost 7 bases, and 23 bases lay between the germline ends. The CDR3 loop spans 14 amino acids. Germline V lookup: CDR1 MNHEY, CDR2 SVGEGT. This chain's CDR3 is CAIRWGAQPLEQYF. As DNA, the CDR3 is TGTGCCATCCGGTGGGGCGCTCAACCCCTAGAGCAGTACTTC.

CDR3 loop: CASSPWDSGTDTQYF. DNA for the CDR3: TGTGCCAGCAGCCCCTGGGACTCGGGCACAGATACGCAGTATTTT. This chain connects TRBV7-9 to TRBJ2-3; D is possibly TRBD2 (6 bases). Trimming stripped 5 bases from V and 1 base from J, with 13 bases between. CDR1 is SEHNR, CDR2 FQNEAQ, per germline (reference sequence). The CDR3 sequence is 15 residues long. The variable domain in full, completed from reference TRBV7-9 and TRBJ2-3, reads DTGVSQNPRHKITKRGQNVTFRCDPISEHNRLYWYRQTLGQGPEFLTYFQNEAQLEKSRLLSDRFSAERPKGSFSTLEIQRTEQGDSAMYLCASSPWDSGTDTQYFGPGTRLTVL.

There are many counts of this clonotype. The chain carries TRBV28 and TRBJ2-1, with D possibly matching TRBD2 (5 bases). Germline V gene data show CDR1 as MDHEN and CDR2 as SYDVKM. The CDR3 runs 13 residues. V gave up 5 bases and J gave up 9 bases, with 14 bases separating them. CDR3 in amino acids: CASSPWRVGEQFF. The CDR3, as DNA: TGTGCCAGCAGTCCTTGGCGGGTGGGTGAGCAGTTCTTC.

This rearrangement joins TRBV20-1 to TRBJ2-5; unclear D gene. The CDR3 loop spans 12 amino acids. Germline values: CDR1 DFQATT, CDR2 SNEGSKA (reference sequence). Trimming took off 3 bases at V and 13 bases at J, with 18 bases between the two ends. The CDR3 DNA reads as TGCAGTGCTAGCGATTTAGTTGGGTCAGGGTACTTC. It encodes CSASDLVGSGYF.

This clonotype was picked up a small number of times. The V and J genes are TRBV7-8 and TRBJ2-3; 11 bases are a match to TRBD2. The CDR3 is 15 residues long. Per the germline V gene, CDR1 is SGHVS and CDR2 is FQNEAQ. The ends lost 6 bases at V and 3 bases at J; junction bases unmatched: 5. The CDR3 here is CASRKLAGDTDTQYF. CDR3 sequence (DNA): TGTGCCAGCAGAAAACTAGCGGGAGATACAGATACGCAGTATTTT.

V gene TRBV11-2 combines with J gene TRBJ2-7; D perhaps matches TRBD2 (6 bases). CDR1 is SGHAT, CDR2 FQNNGV, per germline. The CDR3 length is 13 residues. The ends were cut back, 5 bases at V and 3 bases at J, with 11 bases in the middle. The CDR3: CASSAGTYYEQYF. In DNA form, the CDR3 reads TGTGCCAGCAGCGCCGGGACTTACTACGAGCAGTACTTC.

This clonotype was observed a few times. This chain links TRBV5-1 with TRBJ1-2; D remains unclear. Per germline, CDR1 SGHRS and CDR2 YFSETQ. Trimming took off 2 bases at V and 4 bases at J, with 6 bases between the two ends. This CDR3 is built from 12 residues. CDR3: CASSLESYGYTF. CDR3 nucleotide sequence: TGCGCCAGCAGCTTAGAAAGCTATGGCTACACCTTC.

The chain joins TRBV28 to TRBJ2-3; D might be TRBD1 (6 bases). Germline values: CDR1 MDHEN, CDR2 SYDVKM. The V end was cut by 7 bases, the J end by 4 bases, with 15 bases between. CDR3 size: 14 residues. CDR3 residues: CASIRGGSSDTQYF. Here the CDR3 DNA reads TGTGCCAGCATCAGGGGTGGGAGCTCAGATACGCAGTATTTT.

The V and J genes are TRBV5-4 and TRBJ2-3; 8 bases fit TRBD2. Germline lookup yields CDR1 SGHNT and CDR2 YYREEE (reference sequence). Germline trimming cut 1 base from V and 2 bases from J; bases unmatched to any gene: 6. The CDR3 length is 16 residues. Written as DNA, the CDR3 is TGTGCCAGCAGCTTGTTACGGGAGGGAACCACAGATACGCAGTATTTT. Residues: CASSLLREGTTDTQYF.

This clonotype turned up a few times. The V and J genes are TRBV28 and TRBJ1-3, with no clear D. CDR1 and CDR2 from the germline V gene are MDHEN and SYDVKM. This CDR3 comprises 13 residues. Trimming removed 7 bases from V and 0 bases from J, with 7 bases in between. CDR3 sequence: CASTFHSGNTIYF. DNA for the CDR3: TGTGCCAGCACGTTCCACTCTGGAAACACCATATATTTT.

DNA of the CDR3: TGTGCCAGCAGTTACGGCGGGAGTAGGGCCGGGGAGCTGTTTTTT. Encoded protein: CASSYGGSRAGELFF. This chain connects TRBV6-5 to TRBJ2-2, with 7 bases lining up with TRBD2. Germline assignment: CDR1 MNHEY and CDR2 SVGAGI. The junction had 6 bases not matched to a gene; V was cut back by 2 bases and J by 6 bases. The CDR3 spans 15 residues.

CDR3 residues: CSVATGSLAKNIQYF. The CDR3, as DNA: TGCAGCGTCGCCACAGGGAGCTTAGCCAAAAACATTCAGTACTTC. The chain employs TRBV29-1 and TRBJ2-4; possible D gene TRBD1, 6 bases. This CDR3 is 15 amino acids long. The germline CDR1 and CDR2 sequences are SQVTM and ANQGSEA. Trimming shortened V by 6 bases and J by 0 bases, and 15 bases separated the two germline ends.

This clonotype was seen ten or more times. V is TRBV12-3 or TRBV12-4 and J is TRBJ1-2; unclear D gene. The CDR3 consists of 14 residues. Trimming shortened V by 1 base and J by 2 bases, and 8 bases separated the two germline ends. CDR3 loop: CASSLVGINYGYTF. The CDR3, as DNA: TGTGCCAGCAGTTTAGTCGGAATCAACTATGGCTACACCTTC.

This clonotype was seen many times. The chain employs TRBV5-1 and TRBJ2-5, with D hard to call. The V end lost 4 bases, the J end lost 1 base, and 11 bases lay between the germline ends. The CDR3 spans 14 residues. From germline, CDR1 is SGHRS and CDR2 YFSETQ. CDR3 in amino acids: CASSLTDFQETQYF. The CDR3 DNA sequence: TGCGCCAGCAGCCTTACAGACTTCCAAGAGACCCAGTACTTC.

This clonotype was seen more than once but under ten times. The chain uses TRBV12-3 or TRBV12-4 and TRBJ2-1, with D possibly being TRBD2 (6 bases). The CDR3 is 15 amino acids. Trimming took 6 bases from V and 1 from J, leaving 13 bases between them. CDR3 coding DNA: TGTGCCAGCAGGTCCCCGGGAGTGTCCTACAATGAGCAGTTCTTC. The encoded protein is CASRSPGVSYNEQFF.